The 25 T cell receptor beta chains below come from one sample, sequenced in a study of T cells in Graves' hyperthyroidism and ophthalmopathy. RNA transcripts served as the template for amplifying TCR beta CDR3 regions. HTBI primers were employed in a first-round RT-PCR of the TCR CDR3. TCRdb reanalysed the multiplex PCR reads using MiXCR and keeps one entry per CDR3 protein. The sample has roughly 700,000 distinct CDR3 sequences, just over 35% seen once; the top ten hold less than 35%. The sequenced sample was blood. Receptors were obtained from a woman between 40 and 50 years old with Graves' hyperthyroidism.

This clonotype was seen repeatedly, ten times or more. J is TRBJ2-5 and V is TRBV25-1, with 11 bases fitting TRBD1. Trimming removed 8 bases from V and 3 bases from J; junction bases left unmatched: 8. This CDR3 spans 15 amino acids. Germline V gives CDR1 MGHDK, CDR2 SYGVNS. CDR3 loop: CASADRGRIEETQYF. CDR3 bases: TGTGCCAGCGCGGACAGGGGGCGCATAGAAGAGACCCAGTACTTC.

This clonotype appeared once. The rearrangement links TRBV20-1 to TRBJ1-1; the match to TRBD1 covers 9 bases. V gave up 5 bases and J gave up 4 bases; unmatched junction bases: 11. Germline V gene sequence: CDR1 DFQATT, CDR2 SNEGSKA (reference sequence). The CDR3 spans 15 residues. As DNA, the CDR3 is TGCAGTGCTTGGGACGGGACAGGGACTCCCACTGAAGCTTTCTTT. Its protein product is CSAWDGTGTPTEAFF.

This clonotype was detected a few times. V gene TRBV7-6 combines with J gene TRBJ2-3, with 7 positions matching TRBD2. The CDR3 totals 13 residues. The V gene's germline CDR1 is SGHVS and CDR2 FNYEAQ. With 1 base clipped from V and 6 bases from J, the junction kept 1 base outside the gene matches. The chain's CDR3 is CASSLETSDTQYF. The CDR3 nucleotides read TGTGCCAGCAGCTTAGAGACTAGCGATACGCAGTATTTT.

A note on this clonotype: Just one base apart from a much larger clone, this may be a read error. The rearrangement uses TRBV20-1 and TRBJ2-7; possible D gene TRBD2, 5 bases. There are 12 residues in the CDR3. Per germline, CDR1 DFQATT and CDR2 SNEGSKA (reference sequence). The CDR3 is CSAKREGYVQYF. The CDR3 nucleotides read TGCAGTGCTAAGAGGGAAGGGTACGTGCAGTACTTC.

This clonotype was recorded many times. CDR3 DNA sequence: TGTGCCAGCAGCTGGGACACCGCTGGCTATGGCTACACCTTC. It translates to CASSWDTAGYGYTF. This chain uses TRBV5-8 with TRBJ1-2; TRBD1 is a possible D gene (6 bases). V lost 3 bases to trimming and J lost 4 bases, with 13 bases between them. CDR1 and CDR2 from the germline V gene are SGHTS and YDEGEE. This CDR3 is built from 14 residues.

Ten or more counts support this clonotype. The V and J genes are TRBV7-9 and TRBJ1-6; a weak D match, TRBD1 (6 bases). CDR3 size: 15 residues. V dropped 5 bases and J dropped 1 base, with 9 bases sitting between them. Germline loops: CDR1 SEHNR, CDR2 FQNEAQ (reference sequence). CDR3 region: CASSTQGSYNSPLHF. CDR3 coding DNA: TGTGCCAGCAGCACGCAGGGGTCCTATAATTCACCCCTCCACTTT.

The genes are TRBV4-3 and TRBJ2-5; no reliable D call. CDR3 length: 15 amino acids. Germline V CDR1 and CDR2: LGHNA, YSLEER. V was shortened by 2 bases and J by 4 bases, with 14 bases between the two germline ends. In DNA, the CDR3 is TGCGCCAGCAGCCAAAGTTTCGTCCGTGGAGAGACCCAGTACTTC. It codes for CASSQSFVRGETQYF.

J is TRBJ1-5 and V is TRBV5-1, with D possibly being TRBD1 (6 bases). Germline V gives CDR1 SGHRS, CDR2 YFSETQ. Deletions cut 0 bases from V and 7 bases from J, with 17 bases between. The CDR3 runs to 16 residues. The CDR3 DNA is TGCGCCAGCAGCTTGGCCGCTCGGGGGCAGAAGCAGCCCCAGCATTTT. It encodes CASSLAARGQKQPQHF. Using reference TRBV5-1 and TRBJ1-5 for the parts outside the CDR3, the full variable domain is KAGVTQTPRYLIKTRGQQVTLSCSPISGHRSVSWYQQTPGQGLQFLFEYFSETQRNKGNFPGRFSGRQFSNSRSEMNVSTLELGDSALYLCASSLAARGQKQPQHFGDGTRLSIL.

V gene TRBV6-5 combines with J gene TRBJ1-1, with unresolved D. Trimming took 6 bases from V and 0 from J, leaving 14 bases between them. Germline V gene sequence: CDR1 MNHEY, CDR2 SVGAGI. The CDR3 runs 15 residues. The CDR3 spells CASSPPTLLNTEAFF. The CDR3 DNA reads TGTGCCAGCAGCCCCCCGACCCTACTGAACACTGAAGCTTTCTTT.

The chain has TRBV15 and TRBJ1-6; 7 nucleotides line up with TRBD1. The CDR3 totals 15 residues. J was trimmed by 7 bases and V by 3 bases; bases with no gene match: 6. Germline loops: CDR1 LNHNV, CDR2 YYDKDF (reference sequence). CDR3 amino acids: CATSSQGVLNSPLHF. The CDR3, as DNA: TGTGCCACCAGCAGCCAGGGGGTCCTGAATTCACCCCTCCACTTT.

The rearrangement links TRBV3-1 to TRBJ1-6; unclear D gene. This CDR3 has 13 residues. Germline V gene lookup returns CDR1 LGHDT and CDR2 YNNKEL (reference sequence). V was trimmed by 0 bases and J by 10 bases, leaving 7 bases between them. The CDR3 DNA follows: TGTGCCAGCAGCCAAGAGGCCGTGTCACCCCTCCACTTT. This codes for CASSQEAVSPLHF.

This clonotype has a handful of counts. This chain connects TRBV19 to TRBJ1-2; the D gene is possibly TRBD1 (5 bases). Germline values: CDR1 LNHDA, CDR2 SQIVND (reference sequence). The germline V and J ends were trimmed by 6 bases and 3 bases, with 23 bases remaining between them. The CDR3 sequence is 17 residues long. The DNA of the CDR3 is TGTGCCAGTAGCCCGACAGACTCCTCCTACGGGGACTATGGCTACACCTTC. Residues: CASSPTDSSYGDYGYTF.

The rearrangement links TRBV29-1 to TRBJ2-7, with D perhaps matching TRBD2 (6 bases). Germline V CDR1 and CDR2: SQVTM, ANQGSEA. The length of the CDR3 is 14 residues. Deletions cut 8 bases from V and 6 bases from J, with 23 bases between. The CDR3 sequence is CSSPMDGTLGEQYF. The CDR3 coding sequence is TGCAGCTCACCGATGGACGGGACTTTGGGCGAGCAGTACTTC.

This clonotype showed up just a few times. This chain links TRBV5-6 with TRBJ1-4; TRBD1 matches at 10 bases. V lost 3 bases, J lost 7 bases, and 6 bases stayed unmatched. The germline V gene encodes CDR1 SGHDT and CDR2 YYEEEE. The CDR3 runs to 15 residues. This CDR3 reads CASSWGQGRREKLFF. In DNA form, the CDR3 reads TGTGCCAGCAGCTGGGGACAGGGGAGACGTGAAAAACTGTTTTTT.

This clonotype was found many times. The rearrangement links TRBV7-6 to TRBJ2-5; D gene unclear. Trimming removed 3 bases from V and 2 bases from J, with 7 bases in between. The germline V gene encodes CDR1 SGHVS and CDR2 FNYEAQ. This CDR3 region has 13 residues. CDR3 protein: CASSLLLQETQYF. The CDR3 DNA reads as TGTGCCAGCAGCTTGTTGTTGCAAGAGACCCAGTACTTC.

The genes are TRBV7-9 and TRBJ1-5; D unclear. The germline V gene encodes CDR1 SEHNR and CDR2 FQNEAQ (reference sequence). CDR3 size: 13 residues. V was shortened by 8 bases and J by 4 bases, with 12 bases between the two germline ends. The CDR3 bases are TGTGCCAGCGGTCGGTACAAAAATCAGCCCCAGCATTTT. As protein: CASGRYKNQPQHF.

As concerns this clonotype: Mismatch with germline at one junction end may stem from a read error. This chain joins TRBV7-9 and TRBJ1-2; the D is unclear. The CDR3 is made up of 15 amino acids. In germline, CDR1 is SEHNR, CDR2 FQNEAQ (reference sequence). The CDR3 coding sequence is TGTGCCAGCAGCCAAGATCCGGGGTTACGGTATGGCAACACCTTC. Translating it yields CASSQDPGLRYGNTF.

Comments on this clonotype: One junction end does not reproduce the germline sequence, and a read error may be involved. This CDR3 reads CASSAGQGGEQFF. CDR3 sequence (DNA): TGCGCCAGCAGCGCAGGACAGGGTGGTGAGCAGTTTTTT. The rearrangement joins TRBV5-1 to TRBJ2-2, with 8 bases fitting TRBD1. Germline loops: CDR1 SGHRS, CDR2 YFSETQ. This CDR3 has 13 amino acids.

This clonotype was found a few times. The rearrangement links TRBV20-1 to TRBJ2-2, with 13 positions matching TRBD2. Trimming took 6 bases from V and 4 from J; bases not matched to a gene: 8. The CDR3 is 16 amino acids. Looked up from germline, CDR1 is DFQATT and CDR2 is SNEGSKA (reference sequence). CDR3 in amino acids: CSARTSGRQGTGELFF. Written as DNA, the CDR3 is TGCAGTGCCCGGACTAGCGGGAGACAGGGCACCGGGGAGCTGTTTTTT.

This clonotype was observed many times. The chain has TRBV7-9 and TRBJ2-7; D not resolved. Between the trimmed V and J ends, which lost 5 bases and 3 bases, there was a span of 14 bases. This CDR3 has 14 residues. Germline V gene data show CDR1 as SEHNR and CDR2 as FQNEAQ (reference sequence). The DNA of the CDR3 is TGTGCCAGCAGCCTCAATACGGTGGGCTACGAGCAGTACTTC. Translated, it gives CASSLNTVGYEQYF.

This chain connects TRBV7-8 to TRBJ1-3, with D unclear. The germline V and J ends were trimmed by 6 bases and 0 bases, with 12 bases remaining between them. The CDR3 runs to 15 residues. Germline CDR1 reads SGHVS; CDR2 reads FQNEAQ. CDR3 nucleotide sequence: TGTGCCAGCAGTCAGACTCCGAACTCTGGAAACACCATATATTTT. Translated, it gives CASSQTPNSGNTIYF. The whole variable domain, remainder taken from reference TRBV7-8 and TRBJ1-3, is GAGVSQSPRYKVAKRGQDVALRCDPISGHVSLFWYQQALGQGPEFLTYFQNEAQLDKSGLPSDRFFAERPEGSVSTLKIQRTQQEDSAVYLCASSQTPNSGNTIYFGEGSWLTVV.

CDR3 nucleotides: TGTGCCAGCAGCCGCGCGATAGGGGGCGAGCAGTACTTC. As protein: CASSRAIGGEQYF. The rearrangement links TRBV7-8 to TRBJ2-7; D is perhaps TRBD1 (6 bases). The CDR3 length is 13 residues. Germline loops: CDR1 SGHVS, CDR2 FQNEAQ. V shed 5 bases and J shed 6 bases, with 14 bases lying between them.

Comments on this clonotype: A read error is possible here, since a much larger clone lies one base away. The chain couples TRBV20-1 to TRBJ1-5; D call uncertain. Germline CDR1 DFQATT, CDR2 SNEGSKA (reference sequence). The length of the CDR3 is 12 residues. V was pared by 6 bases and J by 9 bases, with 15 bases between. In nucleotides, the CDR3 is TGCAGTGCAGTTGGGGATGGGCGGCCCCAGCATTTT. It yields the protein CSAVGDGRPQHF.

Many counts were recorded for this clonotype. The genes are TRBV7-4 and TRBJ1-5; the D gene is possibly TRBD1 (6 bases). Germline V gene lookup returns CDR1 SGHVT and CDR2 SQSDAQ. This CDR3 is built from 14 residues. V dropped 5 bases and J dropped 6 bases, with 14 bases sitting between them. This CDR3 is CASSPTGCGQPQHF. The CDR3 DNA sequence: TGTGCCAGCAGCCCCACAGGGTGCGGTCAGCCCCAGCATTTT.

As for this clonotype: The CDR3 ends on some other residue instead of the conserved phenylalanine or tryptophan, so this is likely a read error. It is unclear where the CDR3 begins or ends on the DNA, so no DNA is shown, and the CDR3 is as TCRdb lists it. The chain joins TRBV10-3 to TRBJ1-5; the table's D gene call, TRBD1, was not cross checked with the DNA. The CDR3 is made up of 16 amino acids, end residues included. Germline-derived CDR1 and CDR2 are ENHRY and SYGVKD. The CDR3 protein is CAISETRGTGGQPQHL.